Sequencing of this T cell receptor beta chain was carried out in a study of neurological immune-mediated disorders. Unsorted libraries were generated from 2 million PBMCs held at -80 degrees C. This clonotype has a count of ten or more. Per sequencing run, 15-18 subjects together gave over 160 million TCR-beta sequences. Each CDR3 protein is one row after TCRdb ran MiXCR on the 5' RACE reads. The sample lists around 50,000 distinct CDR3 sequences; about a quarter were seen once. The TCR sequence derives from a woman in her seventies in good health. Source material: PBMCs.

For the CDR3, the DNA is TGCAGCGTATCCATAGGACTAGCGGGTGGTGAGCAGTACTTC. Protein product: CSVSIGLAGGEQYF. The chain employs TRBV29-1 and TRBJ2-7, with 11 bases aligning to TRBD2. The germline gives CDR1 SQVTM, CDR2 ANQGSEA. The junction had 11 bases not matched to a gene; V was cut back by 6 bases and J by 7 bases. The CDR3 covers 14 residues.